The T cell receptor beta chain described here comes from a study of blood T cell repertoires in COVID-19. For the study at large: The cDNA or gDNA used as material had been derived from T cells, B-cell-depleted T cells, or PBMCs.

Method: immunoSEQ multiplex PCR; TCRdb's copy keeps in-frame clones and lacks some. This table holds tens of thousands of clones, 82% found once. V was shortened by 3 bases and J by 3 bases, with 14 bases between the two germline ends. Germline CDR1 is LGHNT and CDR2 is FRNRAP. This CDR3 is 15 amino acids long. The sample was peripheral blood. The chain combines TRBV12-5 with TRBJ1-1; maybe TRBD1 (6 bases). This clonotype was sampled from a human donor in a cohort sampled during active COVID-19. The CDR3 nucleotides read TGTGCTAGTGGTTTAGAACAGGGCGGGTACACTGAAGCTTTCTTT. This sequence encodes CASGLEQGGYTEAFF.